Included here is one TCR beta chain sequence, with context. Its antigen is not identified. What was sequenced were expressed TCRB transcripts, since all of the isolated RNA had been reverse transcribed. Naive, central memory and regulatory T cell samples produced a mean of approximately 3.6 million reads. Assay: immunoSEQ multiplex PCR; the TCRdb copy retains only in-frame clones and omits some. The sample includes 680,000 or so clones, around an eighth seen only once; the top ten take about 0.02%. Via CD45RO/CCR7/CD25/CD127/CD95/CD27, cells of the CD4+ naive, central memory, regulatory and stem cell-like memory subsets were sorted. This CDR3 is built from 15 residues. V lost 1 base, J lost 5 bases, and 8 bases stayed unmatched. The V gene's germline CDR1 is MDHEN and CDR2 SYDVKM. These data originate in a study of beta chain features in type 1 diabetes. Overall study context: Patient and healthy donor groups were alike in age, gender and cell yields. General study points: Among all four CD4+ subsets, Type 1 diabetes patients had TCRB CDR3s that were moderately but significantly shorter.

This chain connects TRBV28 to TRBJ2-7, with TRBD1 matching over 7 bases. The sequence was obtained from a man younger than 30 with type 1 diabetes. What was sequenced was naive CD4+ T cells from blood. DNA for the CDR3: TGTGCCAGCAGTTTATCCCCCGCACAGGGGAACGAGCAGTACTTC. Residues: CASSLSPAQGNEQYF.